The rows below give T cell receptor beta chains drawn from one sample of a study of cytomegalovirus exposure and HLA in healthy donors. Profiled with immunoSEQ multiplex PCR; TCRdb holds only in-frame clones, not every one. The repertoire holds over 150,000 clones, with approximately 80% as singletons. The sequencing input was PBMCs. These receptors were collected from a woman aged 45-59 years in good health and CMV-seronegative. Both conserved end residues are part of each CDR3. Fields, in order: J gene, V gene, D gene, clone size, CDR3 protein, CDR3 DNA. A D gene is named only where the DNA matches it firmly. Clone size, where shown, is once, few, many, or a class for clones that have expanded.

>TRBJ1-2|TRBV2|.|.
CASSEPPDFYGYTF
TGTGCCAGCAGTGAACCCCCAGACTTCTATGGCTACACCTTC
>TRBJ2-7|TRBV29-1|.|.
CSVEGWPPGEQYF
TGCAGCGTTGAAGGGTGGCCCCCCGGGGAGCAGTACTTC
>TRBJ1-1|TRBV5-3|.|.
CARSLERGGPEAFF
TGTGCCAGAAGCTTGGAACGGGGGGGGCCTGAAGCTTTCTTT
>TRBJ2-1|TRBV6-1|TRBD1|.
CASRTTGGSYNEQFF
TGTGCCAGCAGGACAACAGGGGGCTCCTACAATGAGCAGTTCTTC
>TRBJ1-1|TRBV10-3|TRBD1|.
CATQGGAGGFEAFF
TGTGCCACCCAAGGGGGGGCAGGGGGCTTTGAAGCTTTCTTT
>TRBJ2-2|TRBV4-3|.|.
CASSRRYAKRGGELFF
TGCGCCAGCAGTCGAAGATACGCCAAACGGGGAGGGGAGCTGTTTTTT
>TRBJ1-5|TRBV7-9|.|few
CASSSGQINQPQHF
TGTGCCAGCAGCTCAGGACAGATCAATCAGCCCCAGCATTTT
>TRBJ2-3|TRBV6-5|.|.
CASSRLSTDTQYF
TGTGCCAGCAGTCGACTATCCACAGATACGCAGTATTTT
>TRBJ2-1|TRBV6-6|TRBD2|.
CASSYSMGLEVDEQFF
TGTGCCAGCAGTTACTCTATGGGACTAGAGGTGGATGAGCAGTTCTTC
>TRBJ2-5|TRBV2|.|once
CASSARIFETQYF
TGTGCCAGCAGTGCCAGGATATTCGAGACCCAGTACTTC
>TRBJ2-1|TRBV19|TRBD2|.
CASSIELVRGGLVF
TGTGCCAGTAGTATAGAACTGGTCCGGGGGGGCCTCGTCTTC
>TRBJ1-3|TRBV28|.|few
CAIFFQGSGNTIYF
TGTGCCATATTCTTCCAGGGGTCTGGAAACACCATATATTTT
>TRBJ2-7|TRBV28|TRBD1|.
CASSVPGQGSYEQYF
TGTGCCAGCAGCGTGCCGGGACAGGGGTCCTACGAGCAGTACTTC
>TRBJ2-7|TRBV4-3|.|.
CASSQDWQGGYEQYF
TGCGCCAGCAGCCAAGATTGGCAGGGTGGCTACGAGCAGTACTTC
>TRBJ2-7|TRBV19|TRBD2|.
CASSIEGAGGPYEQYF
TGTGCCAGTAGTATAGAAGGAGCGGGAGGGCCCTACGAGCAGTACTTC
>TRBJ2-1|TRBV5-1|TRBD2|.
CASSFGLAGDTYNEQFF
TGCGCCAGCAGCTTCGGACTAGCGGGGGACACCTACAATGAGCAGTTCTTC
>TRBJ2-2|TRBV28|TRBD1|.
CASSPGGTNTGELFF
TGTGCCAGCAGTCCAGGGGGTACGAACACCGGGGAGCTGTTTTTT
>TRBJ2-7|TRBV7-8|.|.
CASSRHRDTYEQYF
TGTGCCAGCAGCCGTCACCGGGACACCTACGAGCAGTACTTC
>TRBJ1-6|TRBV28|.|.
CASSSDYPLHF
TGTGCCAGCAGTTCGGACTACCCCCTCCACTTT
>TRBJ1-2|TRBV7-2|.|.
CASSPFRQNYGYTF
TGTGCCAGCAGCCCCTTCCGACAGAACTATGGCTACACCTTC
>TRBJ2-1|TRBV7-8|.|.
CASSLGGNTYNEQFF
TGTGCCAGCAGCTTAGGCGGGAACACCTACAATGAGCAGTTCTTC
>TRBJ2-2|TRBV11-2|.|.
CASISGFSGFGTGELFF
TGTGCCAGCATATCCGGCTTTAGCGGTTTCGGCACCGGGGAGCTGTTTTTT
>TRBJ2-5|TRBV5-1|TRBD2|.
CASSFFILAGGPSGETQYF
TGCGCCAGCAGCTTTTTCATCCTGGCGGGAGGGCCGAGTGGAGAGACCCAGTACTTC
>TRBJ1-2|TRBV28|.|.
CASSSPANYGYTF
TGTGCCAGCAGCTCCCCAGCTAACTATGGCTACACCTTC
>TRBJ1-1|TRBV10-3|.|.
CAISENPGWNTEAFF
TGTGCCATCAGTGAGAACCCAGGGTGGAACACTGAAGCTTTCTTT
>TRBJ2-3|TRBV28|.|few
CASSPSRVTQYF
TGTGCCAGCAGTCCTTCACGCGTTACGCAGTATTTT
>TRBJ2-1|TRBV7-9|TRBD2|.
CASSLWGAGGYDEQFF
TGTGCCAGCAGCTTATGGGGTGCGGGAGGTTACGATGAGCAGTTCTTC
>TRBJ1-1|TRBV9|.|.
CASSVGQGYGTEAFF
TGTGCCAGCAGCGTAGGCCAGGGATATGGCACTGAAGCTTTCTTT
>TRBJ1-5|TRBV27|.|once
CASSSGPQPQHF
TGTGCCAGCAGTTCAGGGCCTCAGCCCCAGCATTTT
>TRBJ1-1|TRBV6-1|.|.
CASRMDEEGTEAFF
TGTGCCAGCAGAATGGACGAGGAGGGCACTGAAGCTTTCTTT